This is a list of T cell receptor beta chains from one sample in a study of technical replicates of blood from a few donors. The assay was immunoSEQ multiplex PCR, and TCRdb's table has in-frame clones only and misses some. This sample has about 84,000 clones, with roughly 97% found just once. The sample consisted of T cells isolated from PBMCs. The origin of the receptors is a human donor in good health. Both conserved end residues are part of each CDR3. The D gene is left open where the match is weak. A row's size may be missing; if present it is once, few, many or a size class.

TRBJ1-3 | . | . | TRBV5-1 | CASSLYLRGLDGNTIYF | TGCGCCAGCAGCTTGTATCTTCGAGGGCTGGATGGAAACACCATATATTTT
TRBJ1-6 | . | . | TRBV19 | CASSRGVSYNSPLHF | TGTGCCAGTAGTCGGGGAGTCTCCTATAATTCACCCCTCCACTTT
TRBJ2-5 | TRBD2 | . | TRBV18 | CASSPEGRTSFGTQYF | TGTGCCAGCTCACCAGAAGGGCGGACTAGCTTCGGGACCCAGTACTTC
TRBJ1-2 | TRBD1 | . | TRBV20-1 | CSANRGEGYTF | TGCAGTGCTAACAGGGGGGAAGGCTACACCTTC
TRBJ2-3 | . | . | TRBV4-1 | CASSQTLANTQYF | TGCGCCAGCAGCCAAACCCTAGCGAATACGCAGTATTTT
TRBJ1-5 | . | . | TRBV19 | CASNKGGYNQPQHF | TGTGCCAGTAATAAGGGAGGCTACAATCAGCCCCAGCATTTT
TRBJ1-6 | . | . | TRBV5-1 | CASSSEGVNSPLHF | TGCGCCAGCAGCTCGGAAGGGGTTAATTCACCCCTCCACTTT
TRBJ2-7 | . | . | TRBV10-2 | CASSPGFTSSYEQYF | TGCGCCAGCAGTCCAGGGTTTACATCCTCCTACGAGCAGTACTTC
TRBJ2-3 | . | . | TRBV6-4 | CASSSGAGDTQYF | TGTGCCAGCAGTAGCGGCGCGGGGGATACGCAGTATTTT
TRBJ1-1 | . | . | TRBV28 | CASSLSRGPVTEAFF | TGTGCCAGCAGTTTATCTCGCGGGCCCGTGACTGAAGCTTTCTTT
TRBJ1-5 | . | . | TRBV6-1 | CASRTRVPSNQPQHF | TGTGCCAGCAGGACCAGGGTTCCTTCCAATCAGCCCCAGCATTTT
TRBJ2-2 | . | . | TRBV11-2 | CASSLDVNTGELFF | TGTGCCAGCAGCTTAGACGTGAACACCGGGGAGCTGTTTTTT
TRBJ2-5 | . | . | TRBV5-6 | CASSLGGGETQYF | TGTGCCAGCAGCTTGGGGGGGGGCGAGACCCAGTACTTC
TRBJ2-7 | . | . | TRBV6-1 | CASSEGGTKQYF | TGTGCCAGCAGTGAAGGAGGGACAAAGCAGTACTTC
TRBJ1-4 | . | . | TRBV29-1 | CSVEGPSGGEKLFF | TGCAGCGTTGAGGGACCTTCGGGGGGTGAAAAACTGTTTTTT
TRBJ1-1 | . | . | TRBV11-2 | CASSLVGGKNTEAFF | TGTGCCAGCAGCTTAGTGGGGGGAAAGAACACTGAAGCTTTCTTT
TRBJ1-5 | . | once | TRBV18 | CASDQTNSNQPQHF | TGTGCCAGCGATCAGACTAATAGCAATCAGCCCCAGCATTTT
TRBJ2-7 | . | . | TRBV28 | CASTWGGHEQYF | TGTGCCAGCACCTGGGGGGGCCACGAGCAGTACTTC
TRBJ2-7 | TRBD2 | . | TRBV5-1 | CASRFGTSGGYEQYF | TGCGCCAGCAGGTTCGGGACTAGCGGGGGCTACGAGCAGTACTTC
TRBJ2-2 | . | . | TRBV6-1 | CASRTGEGVSGELFF | TGTGCCAGCAGGACAGGCGAGGGGGTCTCTGGGGAGCTGTTTTTT
TRBJ2-7 | TRBD2 | . | TRBV30 | CAWAFSGASYEQYF | TGTGCCTGGGCCTTTAGCGGGGCCTCCTACGAGCAGTACTTC
TRBJ2-7 | TRBD2 | . | TRBV29-1 | CSVLGAAGGEQYF | TGCAGCGTTCTGGGGGCGGCGGGAGGAGAGCAGTACTTC
TRBJ2-1 | TRBD1 | . | TRBV19 | CATDDRGGYNEQFF | TGTGCCACCGATGACAGGGGAGGATACAATGAGCAGTTCTTC
TRBJ2-3 | TRBD1 | . | TRBV7-9 | CASSSRDRATDTQYF | TGTGCCAGCAGCTCCCGGGACAGGGCCACAGATACGCAGTATTTT
TRBJ2-5 | . | . | TRBV25-1 | CASMPWAVEETQYF | TGTGCCAGCATGCCCTGGGCAGTCGAAGAGACCCAGTACTTC
TRBJ1-3 | . | . | TRBV30 | CAWRQGSGNTIYF | TGTGCCTGGAGACAGGGCTCTGGAAACACCATATATTTT
TRBJ1-5 | TRBD1 | . | TRBV19 | CASTGGGNQPQHF | TGTGCCAGTACAGGGGGCGGCAATCAGCCCCAGCATTTT
TRBJ1-4 | . | . | TRBV4-2 | CASSQDGQGSEKLFF | TGTGCCAGCAGCCAAGATGGCCAGGGAAGTGAAAAACTGTTTTTT
TRBJ2-3 | . | . | TRBV4-1 | CASSQDGGRTDTQYF | TGCGCCAGCAGCCAAGATGGAGGGCGCACAGATACGCAGTATTTT
TRBJ1-2 | . | . | TRBV11-3 | CASSFRGSDYGYTF | TGTGCCAGCAGCTTTAGGGGGAGTGACTATGGCTACACCTTC
TRBJ1-3 | TRBD1 | . | TRBV2 | CASRIGTGGPGNTIYF | TGTGCCAGCCGGATCGGGACAGGGGGTCCTGGAAACACCATATATTTT
TRBJ2-7 | TRBD2 | . | TRBV5-1 | CASSLAGTSGYEQYF | TGCGCCAGCAGCTTGGCTGGGACTAGCGGGTACGAGCAGTACTTC
TRBJ1-2 | . | . | TRBV6-1 | CASSESLTWNYGYTF | TGTGCCAGCAGTGAATCTCTGACTTGGAACTATGGCTACACCTTC
TRBJ2-3 | TRBD2 | . | TRBV5-4 | CASSLAVAGGLTDTQYF | TGTGCCAGCAGCTTGGCGGTTGCGGGGGGGCTTACAGATACGCAGTATTTT
TRBJ2-3 | TRBD2 | . | TRBV5-8 | CASSRSGGFTDTQYF | TGTGCCAGCAGCCGTAGCGGGGGGTTCACAGATACGCAGTATTTT
TRBJ1-4 | . | . | TRBV9 | CASSVELAEKLFF | TGTGCCAGCAGCGTCGAGCTTGCTGAAAAACTGTTTTTT
TRBJ2-1 | . | . | TRBV7-2 | CASSLDPGAYEQFF | TGTGCCAGCAGCTTAGACCCAGGGGCGTATGAGCAGTTCTTC
TRBJ2-1 | TRBD1 | . | TRBV19 | CASSTWDRGGGNEQFF | TGTGCCAGTAGTACCTGGGACAGGGGAGGGGGCAATGAGCAGTTCTTC
TRBJ1-4 | TRBD1 | . | TRBV29-1 | CSVAGQGVSEKLFF | TGCAGCGTCGCTGGACAGGGGGTCAGTGAAAAACTGTTTTTT
TRBJ1-5 | . | . | TRBV5-1 | CASSLGQVDQPQHF | TGCGCCAGCAGCTTGGGACAGGTCGATCAGCCCCAGCATTTT